This T cell receptor beta chain was found in a study of GPR56 and killer-like receptors on CD4 memory cells (dated by TCRdb to 2018 to 2020). Concerning the study at large: According to the study's proposal, human CD4+ memory T-cell differentiation and cytokine production potential are marked by the progressive acquisition of KLRB1, KLRG1, GPR56 and then KLRF1. The study described its healthy blood donors as age-matched to the liver disease patients, who had a median age of 68 years. The paper's findings and limits, for the study overall: Overlap of TCR repertoires was observed especially between the late populations 4 and 5, and partly population 3. Clonal frequency was low in the marker-negative population and rose progressively along the proposed pathway, while TCRbeta diversity fell correspondingly. The clones that dominated late populations 4 and 5 were also present in early populations 1 and 2, and the authors interpreted this finding as evidence for linear differentiation. Diversity and similarity analyses were restricted to the 100 most expanded clones per population rather than full repertoires.

With no count recorded, this clonotype is classed as large (0.1 to 1%) from frequency. The antigen it recognizes is unknown. Before TCRbeta sequencing, fluorescence-activated cell sorting was used to enrich five KLR/GPR56-defined CD4+ populations. TCRbeta repertoires of five CD4+ T-cell subsets defined by KLRB1, KLRG1, GPR56 and KLRF1 expression were sequenced to test a linear memory differentiation pathway. TCR-sequenced cells came from peripheral blood of healthy control individuals, reported as five donors in the TCRbeta analysis figure. Heparinized peripheral blood was collected, and every sample was processed within one hour of retrieval. To isolate peripheral blood mononuclear cells, blood was diluted 1:2 in PBS and put through Biocoll density gradient centrifugation at room temperature. Before flow sorting, freshly isolated PBMCs underwent magnetic sorting with anti-CD4 MicroBeads to enrich CD4+ T cells. A BD FACSAria II was used to sort CD4+ T cells enriched from PBMCs of healthy donors according to marker expression. Surface staining used anti-KLRB1 clone 191B8, anti-KLRF1 clone 4A4.D10 and anti-KLRG1 clone REA261 antibodies from Miltenyi Biotec.

The instrument given in TCRdb is Illumina HiSeq 2500. To build sequencing libraries, a previously published PCR protocol was used to amplify the recombined TCRbeta locus. The authors processed their data as follows. Any read whose average quality score fell below 30 was discarded, and IMSEQ was used to process the reads that remained. Each clonotype was defined by Vbeta gene, Jbeta gene and CDR3 amino acid sequence. The Morisita-Horn index, computed on the top 100 expanded clones, was used to measure repertoire overlap between populations. Renyi diversity profiles calculated on the top 100 expanded clones were used to evaluate clonal diversity. TCRdb reprocessed the sequencing reads and holds a single record per CDR3 protein sequence, with no DNA. None of the V and J calls come from the authors' own analysis; TCRdb made them. The sample table gives 2,500 to 4,000 distinct CDR3 sequences. Together, the top ten hold about 5.6% of the sample.

Source material: memory CD4+ T cells from blood. The source of this sequence is a human donor in good health.

The CDR3 protein sequence reads: CASSFRGNTEAFF. Recombination joined TRBV6-6 with TRBJ1-1. The CDR3 starts with the cysteine, ends with the phenylalanine, and has 13 residues. No DNA sequence is on record. CDR1 and CDR2 are drawn from the germline V gene (reference sequence): MNHNY, SVGAGI.